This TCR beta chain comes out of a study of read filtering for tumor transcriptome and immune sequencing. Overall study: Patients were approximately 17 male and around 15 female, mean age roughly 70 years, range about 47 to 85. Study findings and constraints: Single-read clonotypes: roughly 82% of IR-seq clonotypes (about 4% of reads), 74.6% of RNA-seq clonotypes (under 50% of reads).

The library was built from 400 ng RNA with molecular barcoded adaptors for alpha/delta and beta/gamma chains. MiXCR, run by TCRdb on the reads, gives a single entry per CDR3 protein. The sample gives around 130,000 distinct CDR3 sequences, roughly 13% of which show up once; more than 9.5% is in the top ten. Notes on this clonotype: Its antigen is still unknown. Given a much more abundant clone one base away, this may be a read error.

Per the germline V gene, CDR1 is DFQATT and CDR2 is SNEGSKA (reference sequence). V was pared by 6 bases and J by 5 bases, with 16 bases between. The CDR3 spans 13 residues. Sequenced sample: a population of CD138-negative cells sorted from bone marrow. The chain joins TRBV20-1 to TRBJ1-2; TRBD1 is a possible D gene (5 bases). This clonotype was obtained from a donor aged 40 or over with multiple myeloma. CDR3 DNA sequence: TGCAGTGCACCTTTTCAGGGCAGATATGGCTACACCTTC. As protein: CSAPFQGRYGYTF.